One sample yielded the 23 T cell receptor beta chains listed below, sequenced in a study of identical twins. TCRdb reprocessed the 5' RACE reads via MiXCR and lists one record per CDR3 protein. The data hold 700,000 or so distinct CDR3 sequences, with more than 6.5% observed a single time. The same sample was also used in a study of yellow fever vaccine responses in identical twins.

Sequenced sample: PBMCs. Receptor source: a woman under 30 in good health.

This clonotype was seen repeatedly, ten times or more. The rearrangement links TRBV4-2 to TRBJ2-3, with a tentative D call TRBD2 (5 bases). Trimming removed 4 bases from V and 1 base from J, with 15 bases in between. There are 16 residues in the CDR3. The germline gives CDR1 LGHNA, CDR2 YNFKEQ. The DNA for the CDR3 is TGTGCCAGCAGCCCAGGAGGAACGAGGGGCACAGATACGCAGTATTTT. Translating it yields CASSPGGTRGTDTQYF.

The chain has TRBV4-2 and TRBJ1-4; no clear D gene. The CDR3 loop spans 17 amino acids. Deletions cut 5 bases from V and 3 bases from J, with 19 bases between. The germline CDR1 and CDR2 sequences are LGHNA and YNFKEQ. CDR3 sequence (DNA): TGTGCCAGCAGCGGTCACGGCTCAGTCGGGGCTAATGAAAAACTGTTTTTT. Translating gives CASSGHGSVGANEKLFF.

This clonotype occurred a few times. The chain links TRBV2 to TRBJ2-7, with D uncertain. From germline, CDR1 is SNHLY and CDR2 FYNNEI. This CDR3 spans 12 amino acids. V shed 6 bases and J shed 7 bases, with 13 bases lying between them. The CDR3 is CASSWIPLEQYF. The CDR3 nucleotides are TGTGCCAGCAGCTGGATACCGCTAGAGCAGTACTTC.

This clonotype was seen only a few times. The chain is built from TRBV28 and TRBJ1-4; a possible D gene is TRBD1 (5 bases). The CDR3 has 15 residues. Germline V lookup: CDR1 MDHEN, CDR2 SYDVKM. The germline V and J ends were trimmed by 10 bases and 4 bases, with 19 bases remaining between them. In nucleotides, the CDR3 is TGTGCCACTAATCCCCCCCAGGGAGGTAATGAAAAACTGTTTTTT. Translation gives CATNPPQGGNEKLFF.

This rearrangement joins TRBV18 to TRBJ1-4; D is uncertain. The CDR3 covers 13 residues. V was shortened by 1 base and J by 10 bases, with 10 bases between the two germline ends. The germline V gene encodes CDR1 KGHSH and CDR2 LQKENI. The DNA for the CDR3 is TGTGCCAGCTCACCACAGGGTGGAAGAAAACTGTTTTTT. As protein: CASSPQGGRKLFF.

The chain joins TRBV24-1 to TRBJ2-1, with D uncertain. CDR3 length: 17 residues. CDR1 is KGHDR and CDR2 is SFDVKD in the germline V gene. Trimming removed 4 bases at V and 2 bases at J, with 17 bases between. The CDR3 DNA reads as TGTGCCACCAGTGACCCACGGAGACCCGGCGCCTACAATGAGCAGTTCTTC. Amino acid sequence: CATSDPRRPGAYNEQFF.

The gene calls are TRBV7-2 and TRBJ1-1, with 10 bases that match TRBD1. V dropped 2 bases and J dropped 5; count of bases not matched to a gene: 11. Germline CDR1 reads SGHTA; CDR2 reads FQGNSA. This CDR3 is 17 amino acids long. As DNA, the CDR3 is TGTGCCAGCAGCTTAATTGGTGGGGGACAGGGGTGGACTGAAGCTTTCTTT. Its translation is CASSLIGGGQGWTEAFF.

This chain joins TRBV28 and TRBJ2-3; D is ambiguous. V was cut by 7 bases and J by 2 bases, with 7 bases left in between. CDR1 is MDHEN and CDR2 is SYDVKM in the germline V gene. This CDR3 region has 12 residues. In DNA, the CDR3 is TGTGCCAGCACTACTCCCACAGATACGCAGTATTTT. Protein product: CASTTPTDTQYF.

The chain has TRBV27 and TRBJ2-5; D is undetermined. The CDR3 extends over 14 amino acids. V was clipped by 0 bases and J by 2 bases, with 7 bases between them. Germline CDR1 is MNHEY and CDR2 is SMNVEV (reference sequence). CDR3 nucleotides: TGTGCCAGCAGTTTATCGCCAGGACAAGAGACCCAGTACTTC. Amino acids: CASSLSPGQETQYF.

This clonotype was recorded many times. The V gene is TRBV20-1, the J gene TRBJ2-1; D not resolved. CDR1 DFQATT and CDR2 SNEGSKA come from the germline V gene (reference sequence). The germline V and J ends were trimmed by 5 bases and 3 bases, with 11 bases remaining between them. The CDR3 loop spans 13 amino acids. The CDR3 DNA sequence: TGCAGTGCTTGGGCAGCCTTCTACAATGAGCAGTTCTTC. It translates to CSAWAAFYNEQFF.

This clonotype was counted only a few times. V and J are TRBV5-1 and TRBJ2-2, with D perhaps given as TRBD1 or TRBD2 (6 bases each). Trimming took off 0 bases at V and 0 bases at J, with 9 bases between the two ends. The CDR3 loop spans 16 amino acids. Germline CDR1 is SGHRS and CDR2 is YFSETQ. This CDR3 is CASSLVGGTNTGELFF. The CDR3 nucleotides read TGCGCCAGCAGCTTGGTGGGGGGCACGAACACCGGGGAGCTGTTTTTT. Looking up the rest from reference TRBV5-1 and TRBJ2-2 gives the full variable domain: KAGVTQTPRYLIKTRGQQVTLSCSPISGHRSVSWYQQTPGQGLQFLFEYFSETQRNKGNFPGRFSGRQFSNSRSEMNVSTLELGDSALYLCASSLVGGTNTGELFFGEGSRLTVL.

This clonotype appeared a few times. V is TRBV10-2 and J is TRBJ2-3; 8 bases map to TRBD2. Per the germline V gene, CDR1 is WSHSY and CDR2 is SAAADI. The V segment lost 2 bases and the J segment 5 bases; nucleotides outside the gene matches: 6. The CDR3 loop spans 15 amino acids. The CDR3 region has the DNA TGCGCCAGCAGTGAGGCGGGAGGTTGGGGAGATACGCAGTATTTT. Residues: CASSEAGGWGDTQYF.

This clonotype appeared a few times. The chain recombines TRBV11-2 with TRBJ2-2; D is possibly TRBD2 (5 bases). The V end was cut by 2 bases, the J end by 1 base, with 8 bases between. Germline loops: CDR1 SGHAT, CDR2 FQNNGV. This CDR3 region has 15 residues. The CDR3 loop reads CASSLPDLNTGELFF. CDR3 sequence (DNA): TGTGCCAGCAGCTTACCGGACTTGAACACCGGGGAGCTGTTTTTT.

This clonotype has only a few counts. For the CDR3, the DNA is TGCAGTGCAATCCACGCGGGGGGGCCTGGAGATACGCAGTATTTT. This encodes CSAIHAGGPGDTQYF. The genes are TRBV20-1 and TRBJ2-3; the match to TRBD2 covers 9 bases. The V gene end was trimmed by 6 bases and the J gene end by 5 bases; junction bases not matched to a gene: 12. The CDR3 consists of 15 residues. The V gene's germline CDR1 is DFQATT and CDR2 SNEGSKA (reference sequence).

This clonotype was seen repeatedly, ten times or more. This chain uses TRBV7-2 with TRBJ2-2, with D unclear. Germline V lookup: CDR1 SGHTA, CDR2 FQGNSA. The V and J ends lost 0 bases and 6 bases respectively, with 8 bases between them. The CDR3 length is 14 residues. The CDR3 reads CASSLAMTPGELFF. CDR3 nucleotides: TGTGCCAGCAGCTTAGCGATGACCCCCGGGGAGCTGTTTTTT.

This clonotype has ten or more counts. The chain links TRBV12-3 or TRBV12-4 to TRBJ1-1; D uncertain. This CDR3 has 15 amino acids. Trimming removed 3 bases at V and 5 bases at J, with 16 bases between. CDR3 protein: CASSLSHGLGTEAFF. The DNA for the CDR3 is TGTGCCAGCAGTTTGAGTCACGGACTGGGGACTGAAGCTTTCTTT.

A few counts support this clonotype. This chain's CDR3 is CASSEALQETGYTF. The CDR3 nucleotides read TGTGCCAGCAGTGAAGCGCTTCAGGAGACCGGCTACACCTTC. The chain is built from TRBV2 and TRBJ1-2; D remains ambiguous. Germline loops: CDR1 SNHLY, CDR2 FYNNEI. Trimming shortened V by 0 bases and J by 8 bases, and 13 bases separated the two germline ends. The CDR3 is 14 residues long.

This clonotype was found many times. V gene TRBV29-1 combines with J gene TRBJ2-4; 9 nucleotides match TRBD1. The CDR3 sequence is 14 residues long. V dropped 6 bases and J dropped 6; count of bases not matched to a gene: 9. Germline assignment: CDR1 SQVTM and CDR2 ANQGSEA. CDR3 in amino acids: CSVAGQGLGNIQYF. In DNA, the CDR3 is TGCAGCGTAGCAGGACAGGGGTTAGGAAACATTCAGTACTTC.

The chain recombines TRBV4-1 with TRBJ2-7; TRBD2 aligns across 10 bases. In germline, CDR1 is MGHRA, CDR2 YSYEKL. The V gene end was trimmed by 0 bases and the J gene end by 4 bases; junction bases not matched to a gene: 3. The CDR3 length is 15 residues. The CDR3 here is CASSQELAGIYEQYF. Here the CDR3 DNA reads TGCGCCAGCAGCCAAGAACTAGCGGGAATATACGAGCAGTACTTC.

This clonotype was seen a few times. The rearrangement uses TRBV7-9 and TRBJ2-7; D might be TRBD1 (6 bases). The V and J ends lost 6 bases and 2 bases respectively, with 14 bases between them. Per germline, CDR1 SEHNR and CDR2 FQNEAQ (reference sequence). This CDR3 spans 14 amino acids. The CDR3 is CASSPQGSPYEQYF. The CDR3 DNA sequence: TGTGCCAGCAGTCCGCAGGGGTCCCCCTACGAGCAGTACTTC. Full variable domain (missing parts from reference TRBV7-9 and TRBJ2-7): DTGVSQNPRHKITKRGQNVTFRCDPISEHNRLYWYRQTLGQGPEFLTYFQNEAQLEKSRLLSDRFSAERPKGSFSTLEIQRTEQGDSAMYLCASSPQGSPYEQYFGPGTRLTVT.

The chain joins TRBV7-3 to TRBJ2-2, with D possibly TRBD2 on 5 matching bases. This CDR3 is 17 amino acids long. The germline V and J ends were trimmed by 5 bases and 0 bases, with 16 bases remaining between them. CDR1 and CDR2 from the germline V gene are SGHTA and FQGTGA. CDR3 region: CASSPRGSSANTGELFF. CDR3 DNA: TGTGCCAGCAGCCCCCGGGGTTCATCTGCGAACACCGGGGAGCTGTTTTTT.

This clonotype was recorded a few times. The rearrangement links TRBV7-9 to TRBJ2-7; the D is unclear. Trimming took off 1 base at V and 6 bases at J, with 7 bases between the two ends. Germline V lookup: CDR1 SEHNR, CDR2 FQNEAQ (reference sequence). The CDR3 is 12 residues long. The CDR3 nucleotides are TGTGCCAGCAGCTTAGGGCCGGCCGAGCAGTACTTC. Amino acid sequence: CASSLGPAEQYF.

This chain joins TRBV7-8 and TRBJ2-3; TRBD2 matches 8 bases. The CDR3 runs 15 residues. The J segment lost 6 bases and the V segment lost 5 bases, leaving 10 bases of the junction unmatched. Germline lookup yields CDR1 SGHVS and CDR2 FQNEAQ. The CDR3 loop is CASSDFPGGKDTQYF. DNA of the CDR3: TGTGCCAGCAGCGACTTTCCGGGAGGGAAGGATACGCAGTATTTT. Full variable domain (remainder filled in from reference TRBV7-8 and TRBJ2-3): GAGVSQSPRYKVAKRGQDVALRCDPISGHVSLFWYQQALGQGPEFLTYFQNEAQLDKSGLPSDRFFAERPEGSVSTLKIQRTQQEDSAVYLCASSDFPGGKDTQYFGPGTRLTVL.